The clone carrying this T cell receptor beta chain came up many times. As yet, its antigen is unknown. These data originate in a study of naive and memory T cell subsets. Notes on the study in general: This RNA-based method may be sensitive to activation-related transcript changes.

CDR1 is SQVTM, CDR2 ANQGSEA, per germline. The CDR3 has 14 residues. V lost 3 bases, J lost 4 bases, and 12 bases lay in between. Ligated cDNA underwent four rounds of PCR with nested alpha and beta constant region primers and SP2. Blood and skin TCR RNA was reverse transcribed with alpha and beta constant primers. Using its own MiXCR run on the 5' RACE reads, TCRdb lists one record per CDR3 protein. The table has about 32,000 distinct CDR3 sequences, 16% seen once. The library had UMIs added by 3' ligation of an oligonucleotide to TCR cDNA. Reverse transcription used DNase-treated unsorted total RNA, aiming for roughly 1 to 1,100 ng.

The TCR was taken from a female donor in good health. The V call is TRBV29-1, the J call TRBJ2-2, with D possibly being TRBD2 (6 bases). The DNA for the CDR3 is TGCAGCGTTGATGTAGGGGAGGCCACCGGGGAGCTGTTTTTT. Translation gives CSVDVGEATGELFF.